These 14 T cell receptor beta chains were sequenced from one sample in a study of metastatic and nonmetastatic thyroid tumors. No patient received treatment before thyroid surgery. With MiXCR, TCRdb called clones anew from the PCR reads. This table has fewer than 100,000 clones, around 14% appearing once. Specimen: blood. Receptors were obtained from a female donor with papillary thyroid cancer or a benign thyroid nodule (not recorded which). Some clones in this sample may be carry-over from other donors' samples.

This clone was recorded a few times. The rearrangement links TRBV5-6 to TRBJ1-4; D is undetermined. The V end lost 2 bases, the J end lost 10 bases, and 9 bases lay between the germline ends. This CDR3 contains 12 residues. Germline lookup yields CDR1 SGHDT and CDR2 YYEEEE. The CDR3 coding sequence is TGTGCCAGCAGCTTATCTATGGGAAAACTGTTTTTT. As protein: CASSLSMGKLFF.

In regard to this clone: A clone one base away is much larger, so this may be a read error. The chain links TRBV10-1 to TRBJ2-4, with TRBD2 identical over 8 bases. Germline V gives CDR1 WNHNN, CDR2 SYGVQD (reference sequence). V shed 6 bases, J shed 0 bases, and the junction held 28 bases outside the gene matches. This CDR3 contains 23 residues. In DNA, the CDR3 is TGCGCCAGCAGAAAGATCCCTGACTGTATCGGTAATAGCGGGATCCTAGCCAAAAACATTCAGTACTTC. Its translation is CASRKIPDCIGNSGILAKNIQYF.

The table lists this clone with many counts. This chain's CDR3 is CASSPGQGFDEQYF. Here the CDR3 DNA reads TGTGCCAGCTCACCAGGACAGGGGTTCGACGAGCAGTACTTC. The chain carries TRBV18 and TRBJ2-7; 9 nucleotides match TRBD1. The CDR3 runs 14 residues. CDR1 and CDR2 (germline): KGHSH, LQKENI. V trimming: 2 bases; J trimming: 5 bases; junction bases outside the gene matches: 4.

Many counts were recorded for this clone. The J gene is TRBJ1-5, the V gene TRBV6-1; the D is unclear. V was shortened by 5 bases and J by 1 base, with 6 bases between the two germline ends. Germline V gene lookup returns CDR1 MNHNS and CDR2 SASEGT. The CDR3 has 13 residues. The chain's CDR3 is CASSTRSNQPQHF. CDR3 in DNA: TGTGCCAGCAGTACCAGAAGCAATCAGCCCCAGCATTTT.

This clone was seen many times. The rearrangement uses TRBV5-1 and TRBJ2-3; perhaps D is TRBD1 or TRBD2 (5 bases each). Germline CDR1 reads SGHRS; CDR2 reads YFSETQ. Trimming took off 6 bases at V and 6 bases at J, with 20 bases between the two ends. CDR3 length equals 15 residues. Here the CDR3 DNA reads TGCGCCAGCACCCGGGACGCCGCTTTTGGGGATACGCAGTATTTT. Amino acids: CASTRDAAFGDTQYF.

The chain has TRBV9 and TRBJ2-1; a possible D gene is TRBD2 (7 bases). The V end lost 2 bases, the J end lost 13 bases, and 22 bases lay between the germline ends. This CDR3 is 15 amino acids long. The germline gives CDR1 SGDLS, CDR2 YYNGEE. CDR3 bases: TGTGCCAGCAGCGTGGGGGGGGCCTCCTACAATTATCAGTTCTTC. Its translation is CASSVGGASYNYQFF.

CDR3 loop: CAWSVPGLNYEQYF. The CDR3 DNA reads as TGTGCCTGGAGTGTTCCTGGGTTGAACTACGAGCAGTACTTC. The chain is built from TRBV7-3 and TRBJ2-7, with D unclear. The CDR3 covers 14 residues. In germline, CDR1 is SGHTA, CDR2 FQGTGA. Trimming left V 11 bases short and J 3 bases short, with 20 bases between.

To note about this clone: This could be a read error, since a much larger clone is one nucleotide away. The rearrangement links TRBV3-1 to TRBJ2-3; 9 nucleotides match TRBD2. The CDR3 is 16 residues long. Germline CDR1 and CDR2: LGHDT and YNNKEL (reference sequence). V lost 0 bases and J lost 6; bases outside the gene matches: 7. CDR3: CASSQEGTSPNDTQYF. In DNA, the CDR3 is TGTGCCAGCAGCCAAGAAGGGACTAGCCCTAATGATACGCAGTATTTT.

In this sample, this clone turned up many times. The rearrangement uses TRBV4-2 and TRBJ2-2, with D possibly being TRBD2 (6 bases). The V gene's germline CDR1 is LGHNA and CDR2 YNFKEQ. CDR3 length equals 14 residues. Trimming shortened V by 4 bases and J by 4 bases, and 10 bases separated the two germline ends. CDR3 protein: CASSLGTLTGELFF. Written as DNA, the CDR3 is TGTGCCAGCAGCCTCGGGACTCTCACCGGGGAGCTGTTTTTT.

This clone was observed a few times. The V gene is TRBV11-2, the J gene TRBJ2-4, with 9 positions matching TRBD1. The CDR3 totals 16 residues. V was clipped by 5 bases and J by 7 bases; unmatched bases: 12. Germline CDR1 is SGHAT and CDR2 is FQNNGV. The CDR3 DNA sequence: TGTGCCAGCAGCCCCATAATACAGGGGGCTCGGAACATTCAGTACTTC. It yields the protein CASSPIIQGARNIQYF.

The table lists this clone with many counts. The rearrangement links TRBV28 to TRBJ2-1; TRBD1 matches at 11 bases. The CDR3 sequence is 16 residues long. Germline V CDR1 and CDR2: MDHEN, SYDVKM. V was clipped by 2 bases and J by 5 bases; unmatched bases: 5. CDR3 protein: CASSLPGQGVNNEQFF. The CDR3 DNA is TGTGCCAGCAGTTTACCGGGACAGGGGGTCAACAATGAGCAGTTCTTC.

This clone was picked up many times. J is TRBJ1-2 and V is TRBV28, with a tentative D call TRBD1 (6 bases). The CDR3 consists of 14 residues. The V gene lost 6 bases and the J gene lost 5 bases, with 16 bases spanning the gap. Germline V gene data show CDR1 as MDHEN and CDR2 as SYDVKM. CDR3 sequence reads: CASSPRDTTYGYTF. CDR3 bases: TGTGCCAGCAGCCCTAGGGACACCACTTATGGCTACACCTTC.

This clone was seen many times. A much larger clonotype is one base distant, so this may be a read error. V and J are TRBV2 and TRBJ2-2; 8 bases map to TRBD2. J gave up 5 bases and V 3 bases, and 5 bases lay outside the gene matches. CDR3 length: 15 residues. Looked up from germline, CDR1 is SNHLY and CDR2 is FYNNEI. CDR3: CASSDARGGTGELFF. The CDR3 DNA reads TGTGCCAGCAGTGACGCGCGCGGGGGGACCGGGGAGCTGTTTTTT. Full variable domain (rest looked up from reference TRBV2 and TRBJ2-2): EPEVTQTPSHQVTQMGQEVILRCVPISNHLYFYWYRQILGQKVEFLVSFYNNEISEKSEIFDDQFSVERPDGSNFTLKIRSTKLEDSAMYFCASSDARGGTGELFFGEGSRLTVL.

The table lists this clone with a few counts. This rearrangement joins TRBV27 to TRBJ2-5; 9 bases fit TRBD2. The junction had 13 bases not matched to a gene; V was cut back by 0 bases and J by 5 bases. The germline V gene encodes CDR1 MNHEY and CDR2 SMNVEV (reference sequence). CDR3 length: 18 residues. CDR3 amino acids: CASSLSRSGGSRRETQYF. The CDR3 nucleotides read TGTGCCAGCAGTTTATCGAGGAGCGGGGGGTCCCGGAGGGAGACCCAGTACTTC.